What follows are 8 T cell receptor beta chains derived from one specimen sequenced in a study of T cells in Graves' hyperthyroidism and ophthalmopathy. Template material for amplifying TCR beta CDR3 regions consisted of RNA transcripts. With the HTBI primer set, the TCR CDR3 went through a first round of RT-PCR. Via MiXCR, TCRdb re-called the multiplex PCR reads, giving one row per CDR3 protein. The sample has over 700,000 distinct CDR3 sequences; 38% are singletons. The sequencing sample was made of blood. These receptors came from a man younger than 30 with Graves' hyperthyroidism.

The gene calls are TRBV5-1 and TRBJ1-6; the D gene is possibly TRBD1 (6 bases). Germline V CDR1 and CDR2: SGHRS, YFSETQ. The CDR3 contains 14 residues. Trimming removed 6 bases at V and 7 bases at J, with 14 bases between. This CDR3 is CASTKRGANSPLHF. The CDR3 DNA reads as TGCGCCAGCACCAAACGGGGGGCGAATTCACCCCTCCACTTT.

This clonotype turned up a few times. This chain connects TRBV12-3 or TRBV12-4 to TRBJ1-2; 8 bases are a match to TRBD1. The CDR3 covers 16 residues. J gave up 5 bases and V 5 bases, and 13 bases lay outside the gene matches. CDR3 DNA sequence: TGTGCCAGCAGTACGCCCGGACAGGGAAAAGGGTATGGCTACACCTTC. This gives the protein CASSTPGQGKGYGYTF.

At least ten counts were recorded for this clonotype. The chain has TRBV19 and TRBJ1-1; 8 bases fit TRBD1. V lost 5 bases to trimming and J lost 1 base; unmatched junction nucleotides: 9. This CDR3 comprises 16 residues. Germline CDR1 reads LNHDA; CDR2 reads SQIVND (reference sequence). CDR3 region: CASSPGQGIANTEAFF. The DNA of the CDR3 is TGTGCCAGTAGTCCCGGACAGGGAATTGCGAACACTGAAGCTTTCTTT.

The table lists this clonotype with a few counts. The J gene is TRBJ2-7, the V gene TRBV24-1, with TRBD1 matching over 7 bases. The CDR3 is made up of 13 amino acids. The germline gives CDR1 KGHDR, CDR2 SFDVKD. V lost 9 bases and J lost 7; bases outside the gene matches: 11. Written as DNA, the CDR3 is TGTGCCACCCAACCGGGACAGTCCCTGGAGCAGTACTTC. Encoded protein: CATQPGQSLEQYF.

The chain links TRBV20-1 to TRBJ2-1, with TRBD2 matching over 7 bases. From germline, CDR1 is DFQATT and CDR2 SNEGSKA (reference sequence). J was trimmed by 6 bases and V by 4 bases; bases with no gene match: 9. The CDR3 covers 14 residues. The chain's CDR3 is CSANRREEINEQFF. In DNA, the CDR3 is TGCAGTGCTAACCGCCGGGAGGAAATCAATGAGCAGTTCTTC.

The rearrangement joins TRBV10-2 to TRBJ1-1; the match to TRBD1 covers 7 bases. Per the germline V gene, CDR1 is WSHSY and CDR2 is SAAADI. The J segment lost 1 base and the V segment lost 0 bases, leaving 2 bases of the junction unmatched. The CDR3 is 15 amino acids. The CDR3 bases are TGCGCCAGCAGTGAGTCATGGGACAGGAACACTGAAGCTTTCTTT. Translated, it gives CASSESWDRNTEAFF.

This clonotype was recorded many times. The chain employs TRBV15 and TRBJ1-5; D call uncertain. Trimming took 5 bases from V and 4 from J, leaving 6 bases between them. Germline V CDR1 and CDR2: LNHNV, YYDKDF (reference sequence). CDR3 length equals 12 residues. In DNA form, the CDR3 reads TGTGCCACCAGCGGTGTTAATCAGCCCCAGCATTTT. It codes for CATSGVNQPQHF.

There are many counts of this clonotype. This chain connects TRBV2 to TRBJ1-6; the D gene is possibly TRBD1 (5 bases). Germline V gene data show CDR1 as SNHLY and CDR2 as FYNNEI. This CDR3 has 15 amino acids. Trimming removed 5 bases from V and 0 bases from J, with 8 bases in between. For the CDR3, the DNA is TGTGCCAGCAGTCGACAGTTCTCCTATAATTCACCCCTCCACTTT. Amino acid sequence: CASSRQFSYNSPLHF.